This T cell receptor (beta chain) emerged from a study of T cells expressing NK-cell markers. Study results and limitations: In about six donors, dominant CD3+CD56+NKG2C+ clones formed roughly 1.0-7.5% of CD8+ cells.

There are 16 residues in the CDR3. CDR1 and CDR2 (germline): SGHTA, FQGNSA. As regards this clonotype: Its antigen is currently unknown.

TCRdb re-called the 5' RACE reads and catalogs CDR3 proteins one per entry, DNA excluded. The table for this sample gives 250,000 to 300,000 distinct CDR3 sequences. Sequenced: blood T cells: a sorted CD56 or NKG2C T cell subset, CD4+ or CD8+ T cells, or bulk PBMC T cells (not recorded which). The receptor was isolated from a man between 18 and 35 years old in good health. J is TRBJ2-2 and V is TRBV7-2; lacking DNA, the TRBD2 call made by TCRdb goes unchecked. The CDR3 reads CASSPWASGRIGELFF.